The source of this T cell receptor beta chain is a study of T cells in localized non-small cell lung cancer. General observations from the study: Among the top 100 tumor clones, a median about 57 appeared in adjacent lung. Clonality of T cells reached its maximum in uninvolved adjacent lung, surpassing tumor. With higher T cell density in blood came longer overall survival.

Notes on this clone: The antigen remains unidentified.

The germline gives CDR1 SQVTM, CDR2 ANQGSEA. CDR3 length: 13 residues. V was clipped by 1 base and J by 5 bases; unmatched bases: 4. Method: immunoSEQ multiplex PCR; TCRdb's copy keeps in-frame clones and lacks some. The sample contains under 70,000 clones, more than 80% of which appear only once. This chain uses TRBV29-1 with TRBJ2-5; 7 nucleotides line up with TRBD2. The source material was peripheral blood, sampled before any cancer treatment. The sequence was collected from a woman aged 35-75 years with stage I lung adenocarcinoma. Here the CDR3 DNA reads TGCAGCGTTGAAGGGGTAGCGGGTGAGACCCAGTACTTC. It specifies CSVEGVAGETQYF.